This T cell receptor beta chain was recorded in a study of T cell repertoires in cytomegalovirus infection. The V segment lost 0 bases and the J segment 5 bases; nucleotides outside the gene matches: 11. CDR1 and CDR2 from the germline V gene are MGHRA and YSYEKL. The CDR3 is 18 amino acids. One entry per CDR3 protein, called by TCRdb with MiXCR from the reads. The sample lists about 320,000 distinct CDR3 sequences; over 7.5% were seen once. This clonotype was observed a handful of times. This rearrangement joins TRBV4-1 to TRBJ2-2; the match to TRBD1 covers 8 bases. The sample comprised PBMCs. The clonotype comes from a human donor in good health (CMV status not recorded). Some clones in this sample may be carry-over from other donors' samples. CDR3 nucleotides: TGCGCCAGCAGCCAAGACAGGACAGGGATGTCGTGGACCGGGGAGCTGTTTTTT. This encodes CASSQDRTGMSWTGELFF.